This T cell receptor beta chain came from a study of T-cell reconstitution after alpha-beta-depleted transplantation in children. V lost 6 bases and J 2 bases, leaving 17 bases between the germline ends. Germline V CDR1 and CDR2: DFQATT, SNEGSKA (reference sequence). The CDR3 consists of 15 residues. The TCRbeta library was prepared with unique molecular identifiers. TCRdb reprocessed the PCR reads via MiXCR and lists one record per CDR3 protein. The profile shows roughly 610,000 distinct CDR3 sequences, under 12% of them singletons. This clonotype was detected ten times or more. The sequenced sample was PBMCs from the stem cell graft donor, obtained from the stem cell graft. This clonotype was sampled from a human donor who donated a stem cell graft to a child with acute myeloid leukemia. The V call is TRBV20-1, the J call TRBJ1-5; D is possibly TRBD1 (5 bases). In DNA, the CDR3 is TGCAGTGCCCCCTCGCGGGGACGAGGCAATCAGCCCCAGCATTTT. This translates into CSAPSRGRGNQPQHF.